A single T cell receptor beta chain is shown here with its context. The record originates from a study of blood T cell repertoires in COVID-19. As handled by the study authors: Estimates of nucleated cell counts were drawn from the amplification of reference gene primers. Assay: immunoSEQ multiplex PCR; the TCRdb copy retains only in-frame clones and omits some. V, J and clone size reflect that table, while D and trimming were determined from the DNA. The sample contains approximately 220,000 clones, around four fifths of which appear only once. Between the trimmed V and J ends, which lost 6 bases and 3 bases, there was a span of 9 bases. Germline loops: CDR1 MDHEN, CDR2 SYDVKM. This CDR3 comprises 12 residues.

This chain uses TRBV28 with TRBJ2-7, with D maybe TRBD1 (5 bases). Sequencing used peripheral blood. The TCR originated in a woman aged 50 to 60 with acute or convalescent COVID-19. CDR3 coding DNA: TGTGCCAGCAGGGCTGACAGCTACGAGCAGTACTTC. Its protein is CASRADSYEQYF.